A single sample is the source of the 32 T cell receptor beta chains below, sequenced in a study of blood T cell repertoires in COVID-19 (dated by TCRdb to 2020 to 2022). Libraries came from the immunoSEQ multiplex PCR assay. Drawn from immuneACCESS, this table holds only the in-frame rearrangements with V and J called that TCRdb kept. Clones are partly lost; checked studies trace under half to an unresolved V gene and leave the rest unexplained. The sample table contains roughly 77,000 clones; only one count was recorded for 75% to 85% of them. The ten biggest clones cover around 5% of the sample. Sequencing input: peripheral blood. Receptors originate from an older woman with acute or convalescent COVID-19.

This chain connects TRBV7-9 to TRBJ1-1; D perhaps matches TRBD1 (6 bases). Germline CDR1 and CDR2: SEHNR and FQNEAQ (reference sequence). Trimming took 6 bases from V and 1 from J, leaving 15 bases between them. The CDR3 runs to 15 residues. CDR3 nucleotide sequence: TGTGCCAGCAGGCTCGGACAGACTTCGAACACTGAAGCTTTCTTT. This codes for CASRLGQTSNTEAFF.

This chain joins TRBV6-2 or TRBV6-3 and TRBJ1-5, with TRBD1 identical over 10 bases. This CDR3 has 19 residues. Germline CDR1 reads MNHEY; CDR2 reads SVGEGT. The V gene end was trimmed by 6 bases and the J gene end by 0 bases; junction bases not matched to a gene: 14. The CDR3 DNA reads as TGTGCCAGCAGCCCTTGGGACAGGGGAATAGGTCATAGCAATCAGCCCCAGCATTTT. Residues: CASSPWDRGIGHSNQPQHF.

This clone appeared a few times. The chain carries TRBV13 and TRBJ2-5; 11 bases are a match to TRBD2. V lost 1 base, J lost 3 bases, and 7 bases stayed unmatched. Germline V lookup: CDR1 PRHDT, CDR2 FYEKMQ (reference sequence). This CDR3 spans 17 amino acids. CDR3 DNA sequence: TGTGCCAGCAGCTTAGCACTAGCGGGGGTGACCGAAGAGACCCAGTACTTC. Translation gives CASSLALAGVTEETQYF.

The rearrangement joins TRBV24-1 to TRBJ2-2; possibly TRBD2 for D (7 bases). V was cut by 6 bases and J by 0 bases, with 10 bases left in between. The CDR3 loop spans 15 amino acids. Germline-derived CDR1 and CDR2 are KGHDR and SFDVKD. As DNA, the CDR3 is TGTGCCACCAGTTTAGGGGGGGCGAACACCGGGGAGCTGTTTTTT. Translated: CATSLGGANTGELFF.

J is TRBJ1-2 and V is TRBV19; TRBD1 is a possible D gene (6 bases). V was shortened by 4 bases and J by 3 bases, with 12 bases between the two germline ends. CDR3 size: 14 residues. Germline lookup yields CDR1 LNHDA and CDR2 SQIVND (reference sequence). CDR3 DNA sequence: TGTGCCAGTAGTACCATCAGGGGACACTATGGCTACACCTTC. As protein: CASSTIRGHYGYTF.

This clone has just one count. The chain couples TRBV5-1 to TRBJ2-1; 7 bases map to TRBD2. V was pared by 2 bases and J by 1 base, with 3 bases of the junction left unmatched. This CDR3 contains 15 residues. Germline assignment: CDR1 SGHRS and CDR2 YFSETQ. The CDR3 here is CASSFRGGSYNEQFF. Written as DNA, the CDR3 is TGCGCCAGCAGCTTTCGCGGGGGATCCTACAATGAGCAGTTCTTC.

The V call is TRBV7-6, the J call TRBJ1-1; unclear D gene. V gave up 6 bases and J gave up 1 base, with 3 bases separating them. The CDR3 sequence is 11 residues long. CDR1 SGHVS and CDR2 FNYEAQ come from the germline V gene. CDR3 coding DNA: TGTGCCAGCAGGCGGAACACTGAAGCTTTCTTT. It translates to CASRRNTEAFF.

V is TRBV3-1 (or the pseudogene TRBV3-2) and J is TRBJ2-7; 9 bases are shared with TRBD1. Germline CDR1 is LGHDT and CDR2 is YNNKEL (reference sequence). The CDR3 consists of 14 residues. V shed 6 bases, J shed 7 bases, and the junction held 10 bases outside the gene matches. Written as DNA, the CDR3 is TGTGCCAGCAGTCATCTCCGGGACAGGGAAGAGCAGTACTTC. This codes for CASSHLRDREEQYF.

The rearrangement joins TRBV12-3 or TRBV12-4 to TRBJ1-5, with no clear D. CDR3 length: 12 residues. Trimming cost V 4 bases and J 9 bases, with 10 bases left between them. Written as DNA, the CDR3 is TGTGCCAGCAGTTACACCGTTGGGCCCCAGCATTTT. Protein sequence: CASSYTVGPQHF.

The chain employs TRBV19 and TRBJ1-5, with 9 positions matching TRBD1. The CDR3 contains 14 residues. Germline V gene lookup returns CDR1 LNHDA and CDR2 SQIVND (reference sequence). Trimming removed 3 bases from V and 6 bases from J; junction bases left unmatched: 3. The chain's CDR3 is CASSMKTGGQPQHF. Written as DNA, the CDR3 is TGTGCCAGTAGTATGAAGACAGGGGGTCAGCCCCAGCATTTT.

The chain combines TRBV28 with TRBJ1-4; 7 bases line up with TRBD1. The CDR3 contains 14 residues. Germline lookup yields CDR1 MDHEN and CDR2 SYDVKM. The V and J ends lost 6 bases and 7 bases, in that order; junction bases with no gene match: 8. The CDR3 region has the DNA TGTGCCAGCAGATCCGGGACAGCCTTTGAAAAACTGTTTTTT. Its protein product is CASRSGTAFEKLFF.

The V gene is TRBV6-5, the J gene TRBJ1-2; 10 nucleotides match TRBD1. This CDR3 contains 14 residues. The V and J ends lost 5 bases and 6 bases, in that order; junction bases with no gene match: 6. CDR1 is MNHEY, CDR2 SVGAGI, per germline. CDR3 DNA sequence: TGTGCCAGCAGTCGGGACAGGGGATACGATGGCTACACCTTC. Residues: CASSRDRGYDGYTF.

The chain has TRBV6-6 and TRBJ2-2; D gene uncertain. V dropped 5 bases and J dropped 7 bases, with 11 bases sitting between them. The CDR3 runs to 13 residues. Germline V lookup: CDR1 MNHNY, CDR2 SVGAGI (reference sequence). This CDR3 reads CASSHQRIGELFF. The CDR3 coding sequence is TGTGCCAGCAGTCACCAGAGGATCGGGGAGCTGTTTTTT.

This chain connects TRBV5-6 to TRBJ2-2; 8 bases agree with TRBD2. The V and J ends lost 0 bases and 0 bases, in that order; junction bases with no gene match: 4. Per the germline V gene, CDR1 is SGHDT and CDR2 is YYEEEE. The CDR3 sequence is 17 residues long. The DNA of the CDR3 is TGTGCCAGCAGCTTGGCAGTAGCGGGGACGAACACCGGGGAGCTGTTTTTT. Protein product: CASSLAVAGTNTGELFF.

The V gene is TRBV13, the J gene TRBJ2-5, with D perhaps TRBD1 (6 bases). Deletions cut 7 bases from V and 5 bases from J, with 17 bases between. This CDR3 is 14 amino acids long. Germline CDR1 PRHDT, CDR2 FYEKMQ (reference sequence). CDR3 region: CASTIRDRLETQYF. DNA of the CDR3: TGTGCCAGCACCATTCGAGACAGGTTGGAGACCCAGTACTTC.

V and J are TRBV5-1 and TRBJ2-3; D is perhaps TRBD2 (7 bases). The germline CDR1 and CDR2 sequences are SGHRS and YFSETQ. CDR3 length: 16 amino acids. V was clipped by 0 bases and J by 3 bases, with 14 bases between them. The DNA of the CDR3 is TGCGCCAGCAGCTTGGACCCAGGGAGGGGGACAGATACGCAGTATTTT. It is translated as CASSLDPGRGTDTQYF.

The chain couples TRBV7-3 to TRBJ1-1; TRBD1 aligns across 7 bases. The CDR3 is 13 residues long. Germline CDR1 and CDR2: SGHTA and FQGTGA. J lost 3 bases, V lost 4 bases, and 2 bases had no gene match. CDR3 protein: CASSSQGDTEAFF. CDR3 in DNA: TGTGCCAGCAGCTCCCAGGGGGACACTGAAGCTTTCTTT.

The rearrangement links TRBV4-1 to TRBJ2-3; TRBD2 is a possible D gene (5 bases). Germline V gene sequence: CDR1 MGHRA, CDR2 YSYEKL. V was cut by 5 bases and J by 0 bases, with 9 bases left in between. CDR3 length: 14 residues. Here the CDR3 reads CASSTEGSTDTQYF. CDR3 sequence (DNA): TGCGCCAGCAGCACCGAGGGTAGCACAGATACGCAGTATTTT.

For the CDR3, the DNA is TGTGCCAGCAGCTTAGATCCCTCCGGGATCCCCTATGGCTACACCTTC. Protein sequence: CASSLDPSGIPYGYTF. The chain joins TRBV11-2 to TRBJ1-2; D ambiguous. Trimming left V 0 bases short and J 4 bases short, with 15 bases between. This CDR3 is built from 16 residues. CDR1 is SGHAT and CDR2 is FQNNGV in the germline V gene.

The chain combines TRBV27 with TRBJ1-2; 9 nucleotides match TRBD1. This CDR3 has 15 residues. Germline V gives CDR1 MNHEY, CDR2 SMNVEV (reference sequence). The V and J ends lost 0 bases and 6 bases, in that order; junction bases with no gene match: 5. CDR3 sequence: CASSLSSGQGNGYTF. The CDR3 bases are TGTGCCAGCAGTTTATCTTCGGGACAGGGAAATGGCTACACCTTC.

V is TRBV20-1 and J is TRBJ2-5, with 9 bases that match TRBD2. The CDR3 length is 14 residues. V gave up 6 bases and J gave up 5 bases; unmatched junction bases: 10. Germline-derived CDR1 and CDR2 are DFQATT and SNEGSKA (reference sequence). This chain's CDR3 is CSASGGLAYETQYF. CDR3 nucleotides: TGCAGTGCGAGTGGCGGACTAGCGTACGAGACCCAGTACTTC.

This chain uses TRBV7-9 with TRBJ1-5, with TRBD1 identical over 7 bases. This CDR3 is 14 amino acids long. Germline assignment: CDR1 SEHNR and CDR2 FQNEAQ (reference sequence). Trimming removed 4 bases from V and 3 bases from J; junction bases left unmatched: 3. CDR3 DNA sequence: TGTGCCAGCAGCTCCCAGGGGGACAATCAGCCCCAGCATTTT. This gives the protein CASSSQGDNQPQHF.

This rearrangement joins TRBV10-3 to TRBJ1-3; TRBD1 might be the D (5 bases). V lost 6 bases to trimming and J lost 0 bases, with 12 bases between them. The germline V gene has CDR1 ENHRY and CDR2 SYGVKD. This CDR3 is 15 amino acids long. The CDR3 nucleotides read TGTGCCATCAGGAGACAGATTAGCTCTGGAAACACCATATATTTT. Translated: CAIRRQISSGNTIYF.

The genes are TRBV5-4 and TRBJ1-6; D unclear. The V gene lost 0 bases and the J gene lost 10 bases, with 11 bases spanning the gap. The CDR3 loop spans 14 amino acids. The germline V gene encodes CDR1 SGHNT and CDR2 YYREEE (reference sequence). The CDR3 region has the DNA TGTGCCAGCAGCTTGGCCGTGATCGGGTCACCCCTCCACTTT. Residues: CASSLAVIGSPLHF.

The CDR3 reads CASSQGQAYNQPQHF. The CDR3 nucleotides are TGCGCCAGCAGCCAGGGACAGGCGTACAATCAGCCCCAGCATTTT. This sequence joins TRBV4-1 and TRBJ1-5; 8 nucleotides agree with TRBD1. This CDR3 has 15 amino acids. V lost 3 bases, J lost 3 bases, and 4 bases stayed unmatched. The germline V gene encodes CDR1 MGHRA and CDR2 YSYEKL.

The genes are TRBV5-1 and TRBJ1-2, with 8 bases that match TRBD1. The CDR3 loop spans 14 amino acids. In germline, CDR1 is SGHRS, CDR2 YFSETQ. V lost 4 bases, J lost 6 bases, and 8 bases stayed unmatched. Written as DNA, the CDR3 is TGCGCCAGCAGCCCCGGACAGGGTAAGGATGGCTACACCTTC. This codes for CASSPGQGKDGYTF. Based on the CDR3 plus reference TRBV5-1 and TRBJ1-2, the full variable domain is KAGVTQTPRYLIKTRGQQVTLSCSPISGHRSVSWYQQTPGQGLQFLFEYFSETQRNKGNFPGRFSGRQFSNSRSEMNVSTLELGDSALYLCASSPGQGKDGYTFGSGTRLTVV.

The chain has TRBV24-1 and TRBJ2-1; 8 bases align to TRBD1. CDR1 KGHDR and CDR2 SFDVKD come from the germline V gene. The CDR3 is made up of 19 amino acids. V trimming: 1 base; J trimming: 0 bases; junction bases outside the gene matches: 10. CDR3 amino acids: CATSDFGQGARGSYNEQFF. The DNA of the CDR3 is TGTGCCACCAGTGATTTTGGGCAGGGGGCCAGGGGCTCCTACAATGAGCAGTTCTTC.

This clone was seen a handful of times. The chain couples TRBV3-1 (or the pseudogene TRBV3-2) to TRBJ1-1; no clear D gene. This CDR3 spans 13 amino acids. Germline lookup yields CDR1 LGHDT and CDR2 YNNKEL (reference sequence). The germline V and J ends were trimmed by 6 bases and 1 base, with 9 bases remaining between them. The CDR3 here is CASSPRGNTEAFF. The CDR3 bases are TGTGCCAGCAGTCCCCGGGGGAACACTGAAGCTTTCTTT.

This rearrangement joins TRBV6-5 to TRBJ1-1; D is unresolved. This CDR3 spans 16 amino acids. V lost 0 bases to trimming and J lost 3 bases, with 14 bases between them. The germline CDR1 and CDR2 sequences are MNHEY and SVGAGI. The CDR3 coding sequence is TGTGCCAGCAGTTACTCGCTCTACGGGGATCACACTGAAGCTTTCTTT. Protein: CASSYSLYGDHTEAFF.

The chain has TRBV6-5 and TRBJ1-2; D is undetermined. CDR1 and CDR2 (germline): MNHEY, SVGAGI. The CDR3 covers 13 residues. The V gene lost 5 bases and the J gene lost 4 bases, with 11 bases spanning the gap. The CDR3 nucleotides are TGTGCCAGCAGTAGAGACACGCTCTATGGCTACACCTTC. This encodes CASSRDTLYGYTF.

V is TRBV7-2 and J is TRBJ1-2; D is uncertain. Germline values: CDR1 SGHTA, CDR2 FQGNSA. V was shortened by 3 bases and J by 4 bases, with 9 bases between the two germline ends. This CDR3 is built from 13 residues. In nucleotides, the CDR3 is TGTGCCAGCAGCTTCCGGGATGCCTATGGCTACACCTTC. Translation gives CASSFRDAYGYTF.

The chain uses TRBV5-1 and TRBJ1-3; the D gene is possibly TRBD1 (5 bases). This CDR3 has 15 residues. CDR1 SGHRS and CDR2 YFSETQ come from the germline V gene. The V end was cut by 3 bases, the J end by 1 base, with 11 bases between. The CDR3 DNA sequence: TGCGCCAGCAGCTCGACAACAGGTTCTGGAAACACCATATATTTT. Amino acids: CASSSTTGSGNTIYF.